This TCR beta chain was found in a study of T cell repertoires in cytomegalovirus infection. The wider study: The study used recently identified HLA-C-restricted and well-studied HLA-B-restricted CMV epitopes. Matching HLA type, along with CMV infection, was indicated by public TCR beta signatures. Study-level findings and limits: HLA-C-restricted CMV clonotypes gave the most frequent clonotype in two of eight donors. Cumulative frequency of public TCR beta families picked out carriers of CMV plus the relevant HLA.

Comment on this clonotype: Its specificity is unknown.

Each CDR3 protein gets one entry after TCRdb re-called the reads with MiXCR. The sample has fewer than 350,000 distinct CDR3 sequences, almost 30% seen once; the top ten hold 15% to 20%. CDR1 and CDR2 (germline): DFQATT, SNEGSKA (reference sequence). The CDR3 runs 15 residues. With 1 base removed from V and 0 bases from J, the gap between germline ends came to 7 bases. The material was cultured PBMCs, obtained from culture after CMV antigen stimulation. This TCR was recovered from a human donor in good health (CMV status not recorded). Some clones in this sample may be carry-over from other donors' samples. The chain employs TRBV20-1 and TRBJ1-6; D is unclear. This CDR3 reads CSARVGSSYNSPLHF. CDR3 nucleotides: TGCAGTGCTAGAGTAGGGAGCTCCTATAATTCACCCCTCCACTTT.